This TCR beta chain was profiled in a study of T cell changes during pregnancy in multiple sclerosis. The CDR3 has 13 amino acids. V dropped 7 bases and J dropped 0 bases, with 7 bases sitting between them. Germline CDR1 is LNHDA and CDR2 is SQIVND (reference sequence). TCRdb's table, derived via immunoSEQ multiplex PCR, lists solely in-frame clones and lacks some. The data contain around 35,000 clones, 75% to 90% of them singletons. The sequence was obtained from a female donor with multiple sclerosis, enrolled in a pregnancy study. The sequenced sample was CD8+ T cells from peripheral blood mononuclear cells, obtained after pregnancy. The chain couples TRBV19 to TRBJ2-1; possible D gene TRBD1, 5 bases. The CDR3 DNA sequence: TGTGCCAGTATAGGGGTCTCCTACAATGAGCAGTTCTTC. It specifies CASIGVSYNEQFF.